The 28 T cell receptor beta chains below come from one sample, sequenced in a study of blood T cell repertoires in COVID-19. The protocol was immunoSEQ multiplex PCR, while the TCRdb copy is restricted to in-frame clones and leaves out a portion. The sample holds 50,000 to 70,000 clones, approximately 70% seen once. The sample was PBMCs or T cells enriched from blood (not recorded which). These receptors all come from an older woman who had been exposed to COVID-19.

The rearrangement joins TRBV6-5 to TRBJ2-2; D perhaps matches TRBD2 (6 bases). Trimming cost V 5 bases and J 0 bases, with 10 bases left between them. The CDR3 length is 15 residues. Germline CDR1 and CDR2: MNHEY and SVGAGI. The CDR3 here is CASSPGLANTGELFF. The CDR3 region has the DNA TGTGCCAGCAGTCCGGGACTCGCGAACACCGGGGAGCTGTTTTTT.

The chain joins TRBV5-1 to TRBJ2-3, with 8 nucleotides matching TRBD2. With 0 bases clipped from V and 1 base from J, the junction kept 10 bases outside the gene matches. This CDR3 region has 18 residues. The germline CDR1 and CDR2 sequences are SGHRS and YFSETQ. CDR3 in DNA: TGCGCCAGCAGCTTGGCGGGCCGGGGGGGCCGAGGCACAGATACGCAGTATTTT. Its translation: CASSLAGRGGRGTDTQYF. The complete variable domain, with remaining parts taken from reference TRBV5-1 and TRBJ2-3, reads KAGVTQTPRYLIKTRGQQVTLSCSPISGHRSVSWYQQTPGQGLQFLFEYFSETQRNKGNFPGRFSGRQFSNSRSEMNVSTLELGDSALYLCASSLAGRGGRGTDTQYFGPGTRLTVL.

The CDR3 sequence is CAWADRGRTGYTF. DNA of the CDR3: TGTGCCTGGGCAGACAGGGGGCGAACCGGCTACACCTTC. The rearrangement links TRBV30 to TRBJ1-2; 10 nucleotides line up with TRBD1. The CDR3 runs 13 residues. V lost 5 bases to trimming and J lost 8 bases; unmatched junction nucleotides: 8. Germline V gene sequence: CDR1 GTSNPN, CDR2 SVGIG (reference sequence).

This sequence joins TRBV18 and TRBJ1-3; no definite D call. The length of the CDR3 is 15 residues. Looked up from germline, CDR1 is KGHSH and CDR2 is LQKENI. The ends were cut back, 3 bases at V and 0 bases at J, with 9 bases in the middle. The CDR3, as DNA: TGTGCCAGCTCACCCGGGTCCCACTCTGGAAACACCATATATTTT. It specifies CASSPGSHSGNTIYF. Looking up the rest from reference TRBV18 and TRBJ1-3 gives the full variable domain: NAGVMQNPRHLVRRRGQEARLRCSPMKGHSHVYWYRQLPEEGLKFMVYLQKENIIDESGMPKERFSAEFPKEGPSILRIQQVVRGDSAAYFCASSPGSHSGNTIYFGEGSWLTVV.

The chain uses TRBV7-2 and TRBJ1-3; D is undetermined. Deletions cut 6 bases from V and 0 bases from J, with 9 bases between. CDR1 and CDR2 from the germline V gene are SGHTA and FQGNSA. This CDR3 is built from 14 residues. This CDR3 is CASSPTGSGNTIYF. The CDR3 nucleotides are TGTGCCAGCAGTCCAACTGGCTCTGGAAACACCATATATTTT.

This chain uses TRBV18 with TRBJ2-5; D not certain. From germline, CDR1 is KGHSH and CDR2 LQKENI. The CDR3 extends over 12 amino acids. V was pared by 3 bases and J by 5 bases, with 7 bases between. The CDR3 loop reads CASSPKEETQYF. The CDR3 DNA reads as TGTGCCAGCTCACCGAAGGAGGAGACCCAGTACTTC.

The CDR3 spells CASSWRENSNQPQHF. CDR3 sequence (DNA): TGTGCCAGTAGTTGGAGAGAAAATAGCAATCAGCCCCAGCATTTT. The chain employs TRBV19 and TRBJ1-5; no reliable D call. V lost 5 bases, J lost 0 bases, and 11 bases lay in between. The CDR3 loop spans 15 amino acids. In germline, CDR1 is LNHDA, CDR2 SQIVND (reference sequence).

The sample holds one count of this clone. The chain combines TRBV27 with TRBJ2-7, with 9 bases that match TRBD1. Per germline, CDR1 MNHEY and CDR2 SMNVEV (reference sequence). V lost 5 bases and J lost 4; bases outside the gene matches: 12. CDR3 length: 16 residues. As DNA, the CDR3 is TGTGCCAGCAGTCCCAGGACAGGGGCTAGATATTACGAGCAGTACTTC. Translated: CASSPRTGARYYEQYF.

In the case of this clone: At the DNA level, this CDR3 is encoded by other sequences in the same sample as well. V is TRBV28 and J is TRBJ1-1, with D maybe TRBD1 (6 bases). Germline assignment: CDR1 MDHEN and CDR2 SYDVKM. Trimming removed 2 bases at V and 1 base at J, with 11 bases between. This CDR3 spans 15 amino acids. CDR3 sequence: CASSLGGGGNTEAFF. CDR3 nucleotides: TGTGCCAGCAGTTTAGGGGGCGGCGGGAACACTGAAGCTTTCTTT.

CDR3 protein: CASSYRAGGTDTQYF. CDR3 sequence (DNA): TGTGCCAGCAGTTACCGAGCGGGAGGCACAGATACGCAGTATTTT. The genes are TRBV6-2 or TRBV6-3 and TRBJ2-3, with 8 bases fitting TRBD2. The CDR3 has 15 residues. Trimming cost V 2 bases and J 1 base; bases outside gene matches: 2. CDR1 and CDR2 (germline): MNHEY, SVGEGT.

Regarding this clone: Other DNA sequences of this sample code for an identical CDR3. The chain is built from TRBV28 and TRBJ1-2; D unclear. The CDR3 extends over 11 amino acids. Germline V lookup: CDR1 MDHEN, CDR2 SYDVKM. With 5 bases removed from V and 1 base from J, the gap between germline ends came to 2 bases. DNA for the CDR3: TGTGCCAGCAGTCGTAACTATGGCTACACCTTC. Its protein is CASSRNYGYTF.

This clone was seen only a few times. The chain couples TRBV2 to TRBJ1-5, with D perhaps matching TRBD1 (5 bases). CDR1 is SNHLY, CDR2 FYNNEI, per germline. The CDR3 runs to 14 residues. Trimming left V 7 bases short and J 5 bases short, with 15 bases between. CDR3 amino acids: CASNEDRGDQPQHF. In nucleotides, the CDR3 is TGTGCCAGCAACGAAGACCGGGGGGATCAGCCCCAGCATTTT.

The rearrangement uses TRBV24-1 and TRBJ1-1; the match to TRBD1 covers 7 bases. V shed 8 bases, J shed 9 bases, and the junction held 11 bases outside the gene matches. Germline CDR1 KGHDR, CDR2 SFDVKD. The CDR3 totals 13 residues. The CDR3 nucleotides are TGTGCCACCAAAAGTAGGGAGACAGGGAAAGCTTTCTTT. Protein sequence: CATKSRETGKAFF.

The chain employs TRBV11-1 and TRBJ2-2; 8 bases are shared with TRBD2. Germline CDR1 and CDR2: SGHAT and FQDESV (reference sequence). Germline trimming cut 0 bases from V and 2 bases from J; bases unmatched to any gene: 8. The CDR3 runs to 18 residues. The CDR3 DNA sequence: TGTGCCAGCAGCTTAGCAGCCGGCGGGGGGCTTAACACCGGGGAGCTGTTTTTT. Its protein is CASSLAAGGGLNTGELFF.

The V and J genes are TRBV12-3 or TRBV12-4 and TRBJ2-1; a weak D match, TRBD2 (5 bases). Trimming removed 6 bases at V and 10 bases at J, with 13 bases between. The CDR3 is made up of 12 amino acids. This CDR3 is CASSFSPGEQFF. DNA of the CDR3: TGTGCCAGCAGCTTTTCCCCGGGAGAGCAGTTCTTC.

This chain joins TRBV7-9 and TRBJ2-2, with 7 bases aligning to TRBD1. Germline CDR1 reads SEHNR; CDR2 reads FQNEAQ (reference sequence). The V segment lost 8 bases and the J segment 3 bases; nucleotides outside the gene matches: 6. This CDR3 has 14 residues. The CDR3, as DNA: TGTGCCAGCTCGGGAAGGGGGCACACCGGGGAGCTGTTTTTT. Its protein product is CASSGRGHTGELFF.

The rearrangement uses TRBV9 and TRBJ2-1; TRBD1 is a possible D gene (5 bases). There are 12 residues in the CDR3. Germline loops: CDR1 SGDLS, CDR2 YYNGEE. Between the trimmed V and J ends, which lost 3 bases and 11 bases, there was a span of 12 bases. The CDR3 DNA reads TGTGCCAGCAGCGCTCAGGGATGGAAGCAGTTCTTC. Translating it yields CASSAQGWKQFF.

V is TRBV14 and J is TRBJ2-1; perhaps TRBD2 as D (5 bases). The CDR3 is made up of 13 amino acids. Germline CDR1 reads SGHDN; CDR2 reads FVKESK. Trimming left V 0 bases short and J 12 bases short, with 12 bases between. The CDR3 DNA reads as TGTGCCAGCAGCCAAGATAGGGCTGGAGGGCAGTTCTTC. Translation gives CASSQDRAGGQFF.

The chain employs TRBV6-4 and TRBJ1-1, with TRBD1 matching over 12 bases. CDR1 and CDR2 from the germline V gene are MRHNA and SNTAGT. The length of the CDR3 is 16 residues. V trimming: 6 bases; J trimming: 2 bases; junction bases outside the gene matches: 7. As DNA, the CDR3 is TGTGCCAGCAGCCCCGGGACAGGGGGCTACAACACTGAAGCTTTCTTT. This codes for CASSPGTGGYNTEAFF.

The rearrangement joins TRBV28 to TRBJ1-2; D is ambiguous. The CDR3 covers 14 residues. CDR1 and CDR2 from the germline V gene are MDHEN and SYDVKM. Deletions cut 6 bases from V and 1 base from J, with 12 bases between. Here the CDR3 DNA reads TGTGCCAGCAGCAACCGACACGTTAACTATGGCTACACCTTC. It specifies CASSNRHVNYGYTF.

The chain couples TRBV10-3 to TRBJ2-5; D possibly corresponds to TRBD1 (6 bases). This CDR3 comprises 14 residues. The V gene lost 4 bases and the J gene lost 4 bases, with 13 bases spanning the gap. CDR1 is ENHRY, CDR2 SYGVKD, per germline. The CDR3 DNA sequence: TGTGCCATCAGTGGGGATACAGGGAGAGAGACCCAGTACTTC. Translated: CAISGDTGRETQYF.

The rearrangement joins TRBV2 to TRBJ2-2, with 11 positions matching TRBD1. Germline V gene data show CDR1 as SNHLY and CDR2 as FYNNEI. After removal of 7 bases from V and 7 bases from J, the junction contained 8 bases not matched to a gene. This CDR3 has 15 residues. CDR3: CASTRTGGLIGELFF. CDR3 DNA sequence: TGTGCCAGCACTCGGACAGGGGGCTTGATCGGGGAGCTGTTTTTT.

The chain has TRBV7-6 and TRBJ1-1; D is unresolved. Between the trimmed V and J ends, which lost 3 bases and 1 base, there was a span of 12 bases. The CDR3 covers 15 residues. Germline CDR1 and CDR2: SGHVS and FNYEAQ. The CDR3 loop is CASSFFQGGNTEAFF. CDR3 nucleotide sequence: TGTGCCAGCAGCTTCTTCCAAGGCGGGAACACTGAAGCTTTCTTT.

This rearrangement joins TRBV28 to TRBJ2-7; 7 bases fit TRBD1. The length of the CDR3 is 14 residues. V gave up 1 base and J gave up 2 bases; unmatched junction bases: 2. CDR1 is MDHEN and CDR2 is SYDVKM in the germline V gene. CDR3 nucleotides: TGTGCCAGCAGTTTATATGGGACAGCCTACGAGCAGTACTTC. It translates to CASSLYGTAYEQYF. Together with reference TRBV28 and TRBJ2-7, the CDR3 gives the full variable domain: DVKVTQSSRYLVKRTGEKVFLECVQDMDHENMFWYRQDPGLGLRLIYFSYDVKMKEKGDIPEGYSVSREKKERFSLILESASTNQTSMYLCASSLYGTAYEQYFGPGTRLTVT.

This clone is judged medium-sized. V gene TRBV2 combines with J gene TRBJ2-2; 10 bases map to TRBD2. Unmatched junction bases numbered 4, after V lost 7 bases and J lost 5 bases. The CDR3 length is 14 residues. CDR1 SNHLY and CDR2 FYNNEI come from the germline V gene. CDR3 sequence: CASNGLAATGELFF. Written as DNA, the CDR3 is TGTGCCAGCAATGGACTAGCGGCGACCGGGGAGCTGTTTTTT.

J is TRBJ1-5 and V is TRBV27; D perhaps matches TRBD1 (6 bases). Per the germline V gene, CDR1 is MNHEY and CDR2 is SMNVEV (reference sequence). This CDR3 comprises 18 residues. With 4 bases removed from V and 0 bases from J, the gap between germline ends came to 19 bases. The CDR3 is CASSSSPGTTYSNQPQHF. The CDR3 bases are TGTGCCAGCAGTTCGTCTCCCGGGACAACTTATAGCAATCAGCCCCAGCATTTT.

V gene TRBV5-1 combines with J gene TRBJ2-3; 9 positions match TRBD2. This CDR3 spans 17 amino acids. Germline-derived CDR1 and CDR2 are SGHRS and YFSETQ. Trimming removed 0 bases from V and 2 bases from J; junction bases left unmatched: 7. CDR3 protein: CASSLAGLAGITDTQYF. The CDR3 nucleotides are TGCGCCAGCAGCTTGGCCGGGCTAGCGGGAATCACAGATACGCAGTATTTT.

As regards this clone: At one end, the junction sequence differs from germline, possibly due to a read error. The chain recombines TRBV7-7 with TRBJ2-3; a weak D match, TRBD1 (7 bases). This CDR3 region has 12 residues. Germline CDR1 reads SSHAT; CDR2 reads FNYEAQ (reference sequence). The CDR3 loop reads CACRGAGDTQYF. The CDR3 nucleotides read TGTGCCTGCAGGGGGGCAGGGGATACGCAGTATTTT.